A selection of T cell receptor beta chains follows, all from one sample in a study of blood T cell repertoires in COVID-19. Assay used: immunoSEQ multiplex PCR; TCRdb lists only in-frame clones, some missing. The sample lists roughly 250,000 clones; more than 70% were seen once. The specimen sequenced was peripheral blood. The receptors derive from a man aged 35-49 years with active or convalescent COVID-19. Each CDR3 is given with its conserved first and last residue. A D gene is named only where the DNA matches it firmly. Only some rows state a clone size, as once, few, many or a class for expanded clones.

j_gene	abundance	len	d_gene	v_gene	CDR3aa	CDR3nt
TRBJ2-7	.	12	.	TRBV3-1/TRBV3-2	CASSLQDYEQYF	TGTGCCAGCAGCCTTCAGGACTACGAGCAGTACTTC
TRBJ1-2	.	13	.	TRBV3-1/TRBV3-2	CASSQVAGYGYTF	TGTGCCAGCAGCCAAGTAGCAGGGTATGGCTACACCTTC
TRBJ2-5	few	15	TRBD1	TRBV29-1	CSVEDRDRGRETQYF	TGCAGCGTTGAAGACCGGGACAGGGGGAGAGAGACCCAGTACTTC
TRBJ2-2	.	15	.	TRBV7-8	CASSPADSNTGELFF	TGTGCCAGCAGCCCGGCAGACAGCAACACCGGGGAGCTGTTTTTT
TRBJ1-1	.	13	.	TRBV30	CACTIGWETEAFF	TGTGCCTGCACGATAGGGTGGGAGACTGAAGCTTTCTTT
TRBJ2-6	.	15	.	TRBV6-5	CASTPDRAGANVLTF	TGTGCCAGCACCCCGGACAGAGCTGGGGCCAACGTCCTGACTTTC
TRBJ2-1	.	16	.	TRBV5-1	CASSSQGRGSYNEQFF	TGCGCCAGCAGCTCACAGGGAAGAGGATCCTACAATGAGCAGTTCTTC
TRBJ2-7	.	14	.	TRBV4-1	CASSQDRGVNGSYF	TGCGCCAGCAGCCAAGATCGCGGCGTCAACGGATCCTACTTC
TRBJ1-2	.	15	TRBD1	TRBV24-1	CATSDSPGQLYGYTF	TGTGCCACCAGTGACTCCCCGGGACAGCTCTATGGCTACACCTTC
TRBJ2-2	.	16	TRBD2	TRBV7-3	CASSPTPIGGAGELFF	TGTGCCAGCAGCCCGACCCCTATTGGGGGGGCCGGGGAGCTGTTTTTT
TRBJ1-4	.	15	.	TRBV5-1	CASSLSGERFEKLFF	TGCGCCAGCAGCTTGTCGGGGGAGAGGTTTGAAAAACTGTTTTTT
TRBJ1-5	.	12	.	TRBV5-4	CASSLDGGPQHF	TGTGCCAGCAGCTTGGATGGAGGGCCCCAGCATTTT
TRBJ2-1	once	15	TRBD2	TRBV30	CAWSQTSGFYNEQFF	TGTGCCTGGAGCCAGACTAGCGGATTTTACAATGAGCAGTTCTTC
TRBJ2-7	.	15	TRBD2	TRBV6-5	CASSYSGLADYEQYF	TGTGCCAGCAGTTACTCGGGGCTAGCGGACTACGAGCAGTACTTC
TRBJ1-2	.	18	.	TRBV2	CASTPNREGLGPSNGYTF	TGTGCCAGCACCCCCAACCGGGAGGGGTTAGGGCCCTCCAACGGCTACACCTTC
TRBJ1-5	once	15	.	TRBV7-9	CASSLEGSSNQPQHF	TGTGCCAGCAGCTTAGAGGGGTCGAGCAATCAGCCCCAGCATTTT
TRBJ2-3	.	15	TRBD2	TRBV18	CASSPGASGGDTQYF	TGTGCCAGCTCACCAGGGGCTAGCGGGGGAGATACGCAGTATTTT
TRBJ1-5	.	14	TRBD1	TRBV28	CASSPGGSYQPQHF	TGTGCCAGCAGCCCAGGGGGCAGCTATCAGCCCCAGCATTTT
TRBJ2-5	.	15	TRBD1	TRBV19	CASSLRTGISETQYF	TGTGCCAGTAGTCTACGGACAGGAATCTCAGAGACCCAGTACTTC
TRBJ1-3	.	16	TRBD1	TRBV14	CASSQRSGGSGNTIYF	TGTGCCAGCAGCCAAAGGTCAGGGGGCTCAGGAAACACCATATATTTT
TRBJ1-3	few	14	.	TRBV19	CASSIGVRGNTIYF	TGTGCCAGTAGTATAGGAGTACGGGGAAACACCATATATTTT
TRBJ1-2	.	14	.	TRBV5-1	CASSFGSPLDGYTF	TGCGCCAGCAGCTTCGGGTCACCTCTGGATGGCTACACCTTC